This T cell receptor beta chain was retrieved from a study of CD8 T cells in Susac syndrome (dated by TCRdb to the late 2010s). At the level of the whole study: Repertoire sequencing was used to test whether CD8+ T cell activation and differentiation in Susac syndrome was antigen driven. What the research found in general, with its limitations: The TCR sequencing and HLA analysis was acknowledged to have included a relatively small number of individuals.

RNA was extracted with the RNeasy kit and about 0.5 to 1 ug was reverse transcribed using random hexamers. The immunoSEQ multiplex PCR assay, which covers 54 Vbeta and 13 Jbeta segments, was used to amplify TCR beta CDR3 regions. PCR amplification bias was corrected by using a synthetic template baseline for primer optimization and computational correction. As for how the authors treated the data: Reads were annotated to V, D and J genes according to IMGT and were analyzed with immunoSEQ Analyzer, with only productive sequences retained. Clonality was computed as one minus Shannon entropy normalized by log2 of the number of productive unique sequences. For each patient and control, public and private clones were evaluated among the 100 most prevalent clones. Clones were defined as Susac-specific when absent from the healthy and MS cohorts, from over a thousand published viral clones and from other ImmuneACCESS disease sequences. TCRdb redid the processing of the public reads, applying fastp at Q25 and MiXCR, and retained in-frame beta chains. Rows matching on CDR3 protein sequence are summarized as one entry with the most common DNA and genes. These V and J calls rely on TCRdb rather than the paper's analysis. The sample data list around 200,000 distinct CDR3 sequences, and about 95% of these were observed just once. Of the sample, approximately 0.08% is held by the ten largest clones.

Deletion took 6 bases off V and 1 base off J, with a span of 16 bases between the germline ends. Sequences DFQATT (CDR1) and SNEGSKA (CDR2) are obtained from the germline V gene (reference sequence). The CDR3 covers 14 residues, taking in both the cysteine and the phenylalanine. CDR3 DNA only is kept here, 42 bases in frame from base 1. Peripheral blood CD8+ and CD4+ T cells from healthy donors, Susac syndrome patients and multiple sclerosis patients were profiled by high-throughput TCR beta sequencing. Multiple sclerosis controls were treatment-naive patients with stable or active relapsing-remitting disease fulfilling revised McDonald criteria. Bulk CD8+ and CD4+ T cells were purified by magnetic negative isolation, whereas CD8+ TEMRA cells were enriched by FACS. Blood was collected in EDTA tubes and processed within 24 hours, with PBMCs isolated through density gradient centrifugation. PBMCs intended for TCR sequencing were cryopreserved in liquid nitrogen and were subsequently thawed in a 37 degrees C water bath. The sorted or isolated CD4+, CD8+ and CD8+ TEMRA cells reached a purity of at least 90%.

Worth noting for this clonotype: This clone's antigen is unknown. Base qualities were left out, and no much larger clone turns up one base away.

The sequence links TRBV20-1 to TRBJ2-7, with TRBD1 perhaps the D gene, on 5 matching bases. Sequenced material: CD4+ T cells from PBMCs. The source of this sequence is a human donor with multiple sclerosis. The DNA sequence is as follows: TGCAGTGCCCAGGACATGGCCGGGTCCTACGAGCAGTACTTC. It codes for CSAQDMAGSYEQYF.